This T cell receptor (beta chain) is from a study of technical replicates of blood from several donors. The repertoire was sequenced with immunoSEQ multiplex PCR; TCRdb's copy has only in-frame clones and lacks some. This repertoire shows some 79,000 clones, 85% to 95% found once; its top ten account for 0.25% to 0.3%. This CDR3 region has 13 residues. V lost 3 bases and J 5 bases, leaving 10 bases between the germline ends. Germline V gives CDR1 MNHEY, CDR2 SMNVEV (reference sequence). The sequenced sample was T cells isolated from PBMCs. The receptor was derived from a human donor in good health. V and J are TRBV27 and TRBJ1-2; the D gene is possibly TRBD1 (5 bases). This CDR3 is CASSLGGLYGYTF. The CDR3 DNA reads as TGTGCCAGCAGTTTGGGGGGGTTGTATGGCTACACCTTC.